This T cell receptor beta chain was recorded in a study of T cell responses to AZD1222 COVID-19 vaccine. Study context: Second-dose timings of about 4 or about 12 weeks were pooled.

The length of the CDR3 is 12 residues. Per the germline V gene, CDR1 is MNHEY and CDR2 is SVGAGI. Trimming at V came to 7 bases and at J to 7 bases, leaving 5 bases not matched to a gene. Some clones are missing from TCRdb's copy, which holds only in-frame ones; the method was immunoSEQ multiplex PCR. In the table there are about 110,000 clones, around 89% of which are singletons. Regarding the study as a whole: Baseline antibody screening turned up just five to seven seropositive AZD1222 recipients. Repertoire sampling happened only post peak T cell response.

This clone is a singleton in its sample. Its specificity is unknown. The sequence derives from an adult in good health. The chain is built from TRBV6-5 and TRBJ1-1; 8 bases are a match to TRBD1. The sequencing used peripheral blood, collected on day 0 of AZD1222 vaccination. The CDR3 reads CASKDRVGEAFF. The CDR3 DNA sequence: TGTGCCAGCAAGGACAGGGTCGGTGAAGCTTTCTTT.